This T cell receptor (beta chain) was identified in a study of T cell repertoires in cytomegalovirus infection. Findings of the study overall: Using cumulative public TCR beta family frequency, the authors identified those who carried CMV together with the relevant HLA.

The J segment lost 4 bases and the V segment lost 8 bases, leaving 13 bases of the junction unmatched. CDR3 length equals 16 residues. The V gene's germline CDR1 is MDHEN and CDR2 SYDVKM. TCRdb itself ran the reads through MiXCR, one entry per CDR3 protein. This table has a few hundred thousand distinct CDR3 sequences, approximately 14% appearing once. This clonotype was seen at least ten times. No antigen is known for it. The chain links TRBV28 to TRBJ1-5; 8 bases line up with TRBD1. Sample: PBMCs. The receptor's source is a human donor in good health (CMV status not recorded). Some clones in this sample may be carry-over from other donors' samples. CDR3 sequence reads: CASGRPGQVANQPQHF. The CDR3 coding sequence is TGTGCCAGCGGGCGCCCGGGACAGGTTGCTAATCAGCCCCAGCATTTT.